A single sample gave rise to the 18 T cell receptor beta chains below, sequenced in a study of monozygotic twins with inflammatory bowel disease. Reanalyzing the 5' RACE reads, TCRdb keeps one entry per CDR3 protein, without DNA. This table holds approximately 300,000 distinct CDR3 sequences. Sequencing input: blood. These receptors all stem from a human donor with ulcerative colitis or Crohn's disease, or a healthy co-twin of an affected twin (not recorded which).

The chain carries TRBV6-1 and TRBJ1-5; absent DNA, TCRdb's TRBD1 call cannot be checked. Germline loops: CDR1 MNHNS, CDR2 SASEGT. The CDR3 length is 16 residues. CDR3 loop: CASSEQQGYSNQPQHF.

V and J are TRBV9 and TRBJ2-5. Per germline, CDR1 SGDLS and CDR2 YYNGEE. The CDR3 is 13 amino acids. CDR3 sequence: CASSVASGEAQYF.

This rearrangement joins TRBV5-4 to TRBJ2-3; TCRdb outputs TRBD2, but without DNA this stays unchecked. The V gene's germline CDR1 is SGHNT and CDR2 YYREEE (reference sequence). CDR3 size: 17 residues. CDR3 sequence reads: CASSLVRTSRATDTQYF.

The genes are TRBV12-3 or TRBV12-4 and TRBJ1-1; TCRdb's D gene call, TRBD1, goes unchecked for lack of DNA. The CDR3 loop spans 16 amino acids. CDR3 residues: CASSENRGLWYTEAFF.

The chain employs TRBV28 and TRBJ2-1; the TCRdb call, TRBD2, lacks DNA for checking. The CDR3 loop spans 14 amino acids. Germline loops: CDR1 MDHEN, CDR2 SYDVKM. CDR3 residues: CASSSTGPDREQFF. The full variable domain, rest sourced from reference TRBV28 and TRBJ2-1, is DVKVTQSSRYLVKRTGEKVFLECVQDMDHENMFWYRQDPGLGLRLIYFSYDVKMKEKGDIPEGYSVSREKKERFSLILESASTNQTSMYLCASSSTGPDREQFFGPGTRLTVL.

This chain links TRBV2 with TRBJ2-2; the TCRdb D gene call, TRBD2, has no DNA to confirm it. The CDR3 is made up of 17 amino acids. Per germline, CDR1 SNHLY and CDR2 FYNNEI. CDR3 in amino acids: CASSDRPLMKPTGELFF.

The chain couples TRBV20-1 to TRBJ2-5; the D call of TRBD2 rests on TCRdb alone, since no DNA is present to check it. CDR1 and CDR2 (germline): DFQATT, SNEGSKA (reference sequence). The CDR3 covers 12 residues. The CDR3 region is CSAARPMETQYF.

The chain carries TRBV30 and TRBJ2-3; TCRdb returns TRBD2, unconfirmable since there is no DNA. Germline assignment: CDR1 GTSNPN and CDR2 SVGIG (reference sequence). CDR3 length: 12 amino acids. CDR3 sequence reads: CAWSVLEVTQYF.

This chain uses TRBV5-1 with TRBJ2-1; TCRdb proposes TRBD2, but this gene call is untestable without DNA. CDR1 and CDR2 from the germline V gene are SGHRS and YFSETQ. The CDR3 has 15 amino acids. The chain's CDR3 is CASSWTAGGHNEQFF.

The chain couples TRBV5-1 to TRBJ2-1. Germline assignment: CDR1 SGHRS and CDR2 YFSETQ. The CDR3 sequence is 15 residues long. CDR3 sequence: CASSLVGTSCNEQFF.

The chain couples TRBV12-3 or TRBV12-4 to TRBJ2-7; with no DNA, the TCRdb D assignment of TRBD2 cannot be verified. The CDR3 has 15 residues. The CDR3 here is CASTRGASGKNEQYF.

This chain connects TRBV2 to TRBJ2-7. Per the germline V gene, CDR1 is SNHLY and CDR2 is FYNNEI. This CDR3 is built from 14 residues. The CDR3 reads CASSAAGGSYEQYF. Looking up the rest from reference TRBV2 and TRBJ2-7 gives the full variable domain: EPEVTQTPSHQVTQMGQEVILRCVPISNHLYFYWYRQILGQKVEFLVSFYNNEISEKSEIFDDQFSVERPDGSNFTLKIRSTKLEDSAMYFCASSAAGGSYEQYFGPGTRLTVT.

The CDR3 sequence: CASSPRLGRGDYEQYF. J is TRBJ2-7 and V is TRBV6-1; as DNA is missing, the TRBD1 call by TCRdb cannot be tested. This CDR3 region has 16 residues. Per the germline V gene, CDR1 is MNHNS and CDR2 is SASEGT.

The chain has TRBV12-3 or TRBV12-4 and TRBJ2-1; the TCRdb D gene call, TRBD2, has no DNA to confirm it. This CDR3 contains 16 residues. The CDR3 is CASSFPSGVIYNEQFF.

The rearrangement uses TRBV2 and TRBJ1-1; lacking DNA, the TRBD1 call made by TCRdb goes unchecked. Germline V lookup: CDR1 SNHLY, CDR2 FYNNEI. The CDR3 covers 13 residues. CDR3 protein: CASSENQDREAFF.

The chain links TRBV7-2 to TRBJ2-4. This CDR3 spans 13 amino acids. CDR1 is SGHTA and CDR2 is FQGNSA in the germline V gene. The CDR3 sequence is CASSLGQKNIQYF. Using reference TRBV7-2 and TRBJ2-4 for the parts outside the CDR3, the full variable domain is GAGVSQSPSNKVTEKGKDVELRCDPISGHTALYWYRQSLGQGLEFLIYFQGNSAPDKSGLPSDRFSAERTGGSVSTLTIQRTQQEDSAVYLCASSLGQKNIQYFGAGTRLSVL.

This chain uses TRBV7-2 with TRBJ1-1. This CDR3 has 15 residues. The germline V gene encodes CDR1 SGHTA and CDR2 FQGNSA. The CDR3 region is CASSRSLGWDTEAFF.

The V call is TRBV20-1, the J call TRBJ2-1; TCRdb selects TRBD2, and the lack of DNA leaves this call unchecked. The CDR3 spans 12 residues. Germline CDR1 DFQATT, CDR2 SNEGSKA (reference sequence). The CDR3 loop is CSAGRRADEQFF.